This T cell receptor beta chain was sequenced for a study of neurological immune-mediated disorders. TCRdb itself ran the 5' RACE reads through MiXCR, one entry per CDR3 protein. The table shows tens of thousands of distinct CDR3 sequences, with approximately 13% occurring only once. This CDR3 is 13 amino acids long. The germline CDR1 and CDR2 sequences are SGHTA and FQGNSA. The V end lost 4 bases, the J end lost 5 bases, and 8 bases lay between the germline ends. As to time point: longitudinal time-point 2. Sequenced input: PBMCs. J is TRBJ2-2 and V is TRBV7-2; D unresolved. The clonotype originates from a woman in her thirties or forties in good health. CDR3 sequence reads: CASSYPGTGELFF. Written as DNA, the CDR3 is TGTGCCAGCAGCTACCCCGGAACCGGGGAGCTGTTTTTT. Based on the CDR3 plus reference TRBV7-2 and TRBJ2-2, the full variable domain is GAGVSQSPSNKVTEKGKDVELRCDPISGHTALYWYRQSLGQGLEFLIYFQGNSAPDKSGLPSDRFSAERTGGSVSTLTIQRTQQEDSAVYLCASSYPGTGELFFGEGSRLTVL.